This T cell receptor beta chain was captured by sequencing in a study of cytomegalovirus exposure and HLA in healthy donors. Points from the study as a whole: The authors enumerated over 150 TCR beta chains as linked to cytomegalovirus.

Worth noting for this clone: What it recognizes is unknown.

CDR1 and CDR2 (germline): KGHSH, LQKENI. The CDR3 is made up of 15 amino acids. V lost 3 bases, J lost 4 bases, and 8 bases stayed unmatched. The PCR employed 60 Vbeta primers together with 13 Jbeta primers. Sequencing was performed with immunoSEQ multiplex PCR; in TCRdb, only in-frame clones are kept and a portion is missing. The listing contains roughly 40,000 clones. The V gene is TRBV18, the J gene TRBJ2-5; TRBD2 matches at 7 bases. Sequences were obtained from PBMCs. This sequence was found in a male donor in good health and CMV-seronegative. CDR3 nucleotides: TGTGCCAGCTCACCTCAACGGGGGGAGAGAGAGACCCAGTACTTC. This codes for CASSPQRGERETQYF.